These 25 T cell receptor beta chains originate from one sample sequenced in a study of CD8 T cells in Susac syndrome. Random hexamers were used to reverse transcribe an amount of roughly 0.45 to 1 ug RNA. TCRdb analysed the immunoSEQ multiplex PCR reads with MiXCR anew, one entry per CDR3 protein. This sample has about 120,000 distinct CDR3 sequences, with just under 95% found just once. Material: CD8+ T cells from PBMCs. These receptors came from a human donor in good health.

V gene TRBV29-1 combines with J gene TRBJ2-7, with no clear D. CDR1 SQVTM and CDR2 ANQGSEA come from the germline V gene. Trimming stripped 7 bases from V and 7 bases from J, with 20 bases between. The CDR3 spans 13 residues. The CDR3 spells CSALTVLNSEQYF. Written as DNA, the CDR3 is TGCAGCGCCCTCACAGTACTCAATTCTGAGCAGTACTTC.

The chain combines TRBV27 with TRBJ2-7, with 10 nucleotides matching TRBD1. CDR3 length: 15 amino acids. CDR1 and CDR2 from the germline V gene are MNHEY and SMNVEV (reference sequence). V trimming: 2 bases; J trimming: 5 bases; junction bases outside the gene matches: 6. This CDR3 is CASSLAWDRGHEQYF. Here the CDR3 DNA reads TGTGCCAGCAGTTTAGCGTGGGACAGGGGACACGAGCAGTACTTC.

This clonotype turned up a few times. V gene TRBV29-1 combines with J gene TRBJ1-1; no clear D. Deletions cut 4 bases from V and 0 bases from J, with 3 bases between. CDR1 is SQVTM and CDR2 is ANQGSEA in the germline V gene. CDR3 size: 11 residues. CDR3 in amino acids: CSVAVNTEAFF. CDR3 DNA sequence: TGCAGCGTTGCCGTGAACACTGAAGCTTTCTTT.

The chain carries TRBV12-3 or TRBV12-4 and TRBJ2-1, with D possibly matching TRBD1 (5 bases). V gave up 4 bases and J gave up 2 bases, with 12 bases separating them. The CDR3 is made up of 15 amino acids. CDR3 region: CASSSGQGPYNEQFF. CDR3 DNA sequence: TGTGCCAGCAGTTCAGGCCAGGGTCCCTACAATGAGCAGTTCTTC.

The V call is TRBV7-9, the J call TRBJ2-7, with D perhaps TRBD1 (6 bases). The CDR3 has 15 amino acids. V dropped 5 bases and J dropped 1 base, with 15 bases sitting between them. Germline V CDR1 and CDR2: SEHNR, FQNEAQ (reference sequence). The CDR3 bases are TGTGCCAGCAGCCCCCTGGGGCAGGGGTCCTACGAGCAGTACTTC. It translates to CASSPLGQGSYEQYF.

The genes are TRBV12-3 or TRBV12-4 and TRBJ2-2, with no clear D. The V gene lost 5 bases and the J gene lost 5 bases, with 12 bases spanning the gap. The CDR3 spans 14 residues. The CDR3 nucleotides read TGTGCCAGCAGTCCTGGTGGGGTTACCGGGGAGCTGTTTTTT. This sequence encodes CASSPGGVTGELFF.

The rearrangement joins TRBV5-8 to TRBJ2-5, with 9 bases fitting TRBD1. CDR1 and CDR2 (germline): SGHTS, YDEGEE. V lost 4 bases, J lost 3 bases, and 10 bases stayed unmatched. This CDR3 spans 16 amino acids. The CDR3 protein is CASSRLPGQGKETQYF. The CDR3 nucleotides are TGTGCCAGCAGCCGGTTACCGGGACAGGGAAAAGAGACCCAGTACTTC.

The rearrangement uses TRBV3-1 and TRBJ2-5, with D perhaps matching TRBD2 (7 bases). Between the trimmed V and J ends, which lost 5 bases and 5 bases, there was a span of 15 bases. CDR1 and CDR2 from the germline V gene are LGHDT and YNNKEL (reference sequence). The CDR3 has 14 amino acids. The CDR3 protein is CASSGRGGGETQYF. The CDR3 region has the DNA TGTGCCAGCAGCGGACGCGGGGGCGGGGAGACCCAGTACTTC.

V and J are TRBV19 and TRBJ1-5; TRBD1 might be the D (5 bases). Germline V gene lookup returns CDR1 LNHDA and CDR2 SQIVND (reference sequence). The CDR3 is 14 residues long. The ends were cut back, 5 bases at V and 5 bases at J, with 13 bases in the middle. Written as DNA, the CDR3 is TGTGCCAGTAGTCGGGACCGGCCATATCAGCCCCAGCATTTT. Its protein is CASSRDRPYQPQHF.

The V and J genes are TRBV29-1 and TRBJ1-1, with a tentative D call TRBD1 (5 bases). V lost 6 bases and J 4 bases, leaving 12 bases between the germline ends. The CDR3 extends over 12 amino acids. Germline-derived CDR1 and CDR2 are SQVTM and ANQGSEA. The CDR3 bases are TGCAGCGTGAGGGGTGTAGCCACTGAAGCTTTCTTT. It specifies CSVRGVATEAFF.

In this sample, this clonotype turned up once. This rearrangement joins TRBV5-1 to TRBJ1-6; TRBD1 might be the D (5 bases). Trimming pared 3 bases from V and 11 bases from J, leaving 21 bases between. Germline loops: CDR1 SGHRS, CDR2 YFSETQ. The CDR3 loop spans 16 amino acids. CDR3 in DNA: TGCGCCAGCAGCTCTCTCGAAAGGGGTGGTATCGCACCCCTCCACTTT. It translates to CASSSLERGGIAPLHF.

This clonotype came up once. The chain recombines TRBV10-3 with TRBJ2-5, with a possible D match to TRBD1 (6 bases). There are 16 residues in the CDR3. Germline loops: CDR1 ENHRY, CDR2 SYGVKD. V lost 0 bases to trimming and J lost 5 bases, with 16 bases between them. This CDR3 reads CAISESTGDRQETQYF. The CDR3 region has the DNA TGTGCCATCAGTGAGTCGACGGGTGACAGGCAGGAGACCCAGTACTTC.

This clonotype was detected only once. The chain links TRBV29-1 to TRBJ2-1; D gene unclear. This CDR3 is 11 amino acids long. Germline loops: CDR1 SQVTM, CDR2 ANQGSEA. Between the trimmed V and J ends, which lost 7 bases and 7 bases, there was a span of 11 bases. The CDR3: CSARKGNEQFF. DNA for the CDR3: TGCAGCGCCAGGAAAGGGAATGAGCAGTTCTTC.

The chain combines TRBV29-1 with TRBJ1-2; no firm D call. The CDR3 loop spans 14 amino acids. The V end was cut by 1 base, the J end by 8 bases, with 17 bases between. Germline loops: CDR1 SQVTM, CDR2 ANQGSEA. This CDR3 reads CSVEGPAKLRGYTF. The CDR3 region has the DNA TGCAGCGTTGAAGGGCCGGCCAAACTAAGGGGCTACACCTTC.

The rearrangement joins TRBV20-1 to TRBJ2-3; D gene ambiguous. The V and J ends lost 6 bases and 6 bases respectively, with 19 bases between them. This CDR3 has 14 amino acids. The V gene's germline CDR1 is DFQATT and CDR2 SNEGSKA (reference sequence). Written as DNA, the CDR3 is TGCAGTGCCAAGTCGCCCCATGCTGGTGATACGCAGTATTTT. It yields the protein CSAKSPHAGDTQYF.

CDR3: CASSFRIAGNLFSTDTQYF. For the CDR3, the DNA is TGCGCCAGCAGCTTCCGGATAGCGGGAAACCTTTTTAGCACAGATACGCAGTATTTT. The chain recombines TRBV5-1 with TRBJ2-3; 8 nucleotides line up with TRBD2. Per the germline V gene, CDR1 is SGHRS and CDR2 is YFSETQ. The CDR3 has 19 amino acids. Trimming cost V 2 bases and J 0 bases; bases outside gene matches: 14.

Remarks on this clonotype: Germline and junction disagree at one end, which may indicate a read error. The V and J genes are TRBV12-5 and TRBJ1-1, with TRBD1 as a possible D gene (5 bases). The CDR3 is made up of 11 amino acids. Germline V lookup: CDR1 LGHNT, CDR2 FRNRAP. The chain's CDR3 is CASGSDTEVFF. The CDR3 coding sequence is TGTGCTAGTGGCTCGGACACTGAAGTTTTCTTT.

As concerns this clonotype: An end of the junction differs from the germline gene, which may be a read error. The chain uses TRBV7-2 and TRBJ2-7; D unclear. The CDR3 has 11 amino acids. From germline, CDR1 is SGHTA and CDR2 FQGNSA. The CDR3 here is CVSTSVIEQYF. The CDR3 coding sequence is TGTGTCAGCACCAGCGTCATCGAGCAGTACTTC. Drawing the rest from reference TRBV7-2 and TRBJ2-7, the complete variable domain is GAGVSQSPSNKVTEKGKDVELRCDPISGHTALYWYRQSLGQGLEFLIYFQGNSAPDKSGLPSDRFSAERTGGSVSTLTIQRTQQEDSAVYLCVSTSVIEQYFGPGTRLTVT.

The rearrangement joins TRBV11-2 to TRBJ2-5, with TRBD2 matching over 7 bases. CDR1 SGHAT and CDR2 FQNNGV come from the germline V gene. The CDR3 runs 15 residues. V shed 6 bases and J 6 bases; nucleotides not matched to a gene: 13. In DNA, the CDR3 is TGTGCCAGCAGTTCAGCGGGGTCGGTGGGAAAGACCCAGTACTTC. Translated: CASSSAGSVGKTQYF.

The chain combines TRBV3-1 with TRBJ2-1; D gene ambiguous. Trimming shortened V by 4 bases and J by 0 bases, and 16 bases separated the two germline ends. This CDR3 comprises 17 residues. Germline-derived CDR1 and CDR2 are LGHDT and YNNKEL (reference sequence). The CDR3 sequence: CASSPSQRKSSYNEQFF. DNA of the CDR3: TGTGCCAGCAGCCCTTCTCAGAGGAAGAGCTCCTACAATGAGCAGTTCTTC.

This clonotype occurred once. As DNA, the CDR3 is TGTGCCAGTAGTATATCCCAGGGACAAAACATTCAGTACTTC. Translation gives CASSISQGQNIQYF. The chain links TRBV19 to TRBJ2-4; the D gene could be TRBD1 or TRBD2 (5 bases each). The CDR3 extends over 14 amino acids. Per the germline V gene, CDR1 is LNHDA and CDR2 is SQIVND (reference sequence). V lost 2 bases and J lost 5, with 10 bases in between.

The genes are TRBV20-1 and TRBJ2-5; no firm D call. V lost 6 bases, J lost 4 bases, and 15 bases lay in between. CDR1 is DFQATT, CDR2 SNEGSKA, per germline (reference sequence). This CDR3 has 13 amino acids. The CDR3: CSARSGVSETQYF. In nucleotides, the CDR3 is TGCAGTGCCCGGAGTGGGGTGTCAGAGACCCAGTACTTC.

V and J are TRBV20-1 and TRBJ1-2; D remains unclear. The CDR3 runs to 16 residues. Trimming removed 0 bases from V and 0 bases from J, with 14 bases in between. Germline V CDR1 and CDR2: DFQATT, SNEGSKA (reference sequence). The CDR3 DNA follows: TGCAGTGCTAGAGATAACGAGCTTGGCGCTAACTATGGCTACACCTTC. Translating it yields CSARDNELGANYGYTF.

V usage is TRBV6-2 or TRBV6-3 and J usage is TRBJ1-1; D unresolved. Trimming left V 2 bases short and J 2 bases short, with 6 bases between. The germline V gene has CDR1 MNHEY and CDR2 SVGEGT. The CDR3 extends over 13 amino acids. The CDR3 is CASSYHDNTEAFF. The CDR3 DNA sequence: TGTGCCAGCAGTTACCATGATAACACTGAAGCTTTCTTT.

The rearrangement uses TRBV15 and TRBJ2-7; D is perhaps TRBD1 (5 bases). The CDR3 extends over 11 amino acids. V lost 11 bases and J lost 6, with 14 bases in between. Germline assignment: CDR1 LNHNV and CDR2 YYDKDF (reference sequence). CDR3 loop: CAVGAGSEQYF. The CDR3 nucleotides read TGTGCCGTCGGAGCAGGGTCCGAGCAGTACTTC.